This TCR beta chain was identified in a study of human T cells and chemical hapten exposure (dated by TCRdb to the early 2020s). The study in broad terms: Libraries were combined into a pool for sequencing, and differences in TCR yield between samples came mainly from small differences in library volumes within the pool. This study followed changes in the peripheral blood TCR repertoire in vivo during primary and secondary sensitization of alopecia patients to the hapten diphenylcyclopropenone (DPC). Both TCR alpha and TCR beta chains were sequenced from each blood RNA sample.

Overall study results and their limits: The number of TCRs above 1 in 1000 frequency did not change with DPC sensitization; there was no evidence of global repertoire structure alterations. Repeated subsampling changed both the strength of the expansion versus patch-test correlation and the threshold at which the correlation became significant.

This clonotype was detected many times. The antigen it binds to is not known. No base quality values were provided; no much bigger clone lies one nucleotide off. The sample's time point label, in plain terms: healthy volunteer bleed at 6 weeks. Unfractionated whole blood was collected in Tempus Blood RNA tubes, and total RNA was extracted from that blood. Four or five healthy volunteers acted as controls for TCR sequencing and had blood drawn at day 0, 2 weeks and 6 weeks. The germline V gene (reference sequence) supplies CDR1 DFQATT and CDR2 SNEGSKA. V is pared back by 5 bases and J by 4 bases, with 24 bases lying between the germline termini. Measured from the cysteine to the phenylalanine, the CDR3 is 16 residues long. Kept here is only the CDR3 DNA, which spans 48 bases and is read in frame from base 1. The library was made by RACE. Sequencing was carried out with a NextSeq 500. During library preparation, unique molecular identifiers were attached to individual cDNA molecules so that TCRs could be counted quantitatively and reproducibly. From the authors' description of their analysis: The median number of TCRs per sample was roughly 94,000, ranging from roughly 23,224 to 690,600. V, J and CDR3 annotation of the TCR reads was performed with the Decombinator software suite. For the PS versus PT1 abundance plots, all samples were subsampled to the same number of TCRs (28,000). TCRs were defined as expanded if absent before sensitization and observed at least eight times at the 2-week time point. TCRdb reran the public reads through fastp at Q25 and MiXCR, keeping productive beta chains. CDR3 protein sequences are deduplicated, and each keeps its most common genes and DNA. The V and J calls follow TCRdb's processing rather than the paper's. The sample table records more than 35,000 distinct CDR3 sequences; approximately 4% of these occur just once. The leading ten clones occupy roughly 5.9% of the sample.

Sequenced: whole blood. The V gene is TRBV20-1 and the J gene is TRBJ2-7; TRBD1 could be the D gene, as 5 bases match. The sequence was collected from a human donor in good health. Some clones in this sample may be carry-over from other donors' samples. The CDR3 region has the sequence CSAGTWQGKRLYEQYF. Here is the DNA: TGCAGTGCTGGAACCTGGCAGGGTAAGAGGTTGTACGAGCAGTACTTC.